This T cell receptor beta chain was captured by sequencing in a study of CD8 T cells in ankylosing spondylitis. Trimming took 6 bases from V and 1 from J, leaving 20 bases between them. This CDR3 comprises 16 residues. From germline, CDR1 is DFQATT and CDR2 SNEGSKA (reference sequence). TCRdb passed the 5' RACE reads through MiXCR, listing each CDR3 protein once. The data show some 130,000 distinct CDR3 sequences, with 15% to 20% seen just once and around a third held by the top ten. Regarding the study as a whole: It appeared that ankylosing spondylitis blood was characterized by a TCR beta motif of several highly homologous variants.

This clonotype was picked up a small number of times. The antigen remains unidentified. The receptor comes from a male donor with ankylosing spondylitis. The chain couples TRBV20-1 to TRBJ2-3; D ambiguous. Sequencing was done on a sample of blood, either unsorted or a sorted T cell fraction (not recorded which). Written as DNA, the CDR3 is TGCAGTGCCACCCCCCGAATGGCTGGCCGCACAGATACGCAGTATTTT. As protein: CSATPRMAGRTDTQYF.